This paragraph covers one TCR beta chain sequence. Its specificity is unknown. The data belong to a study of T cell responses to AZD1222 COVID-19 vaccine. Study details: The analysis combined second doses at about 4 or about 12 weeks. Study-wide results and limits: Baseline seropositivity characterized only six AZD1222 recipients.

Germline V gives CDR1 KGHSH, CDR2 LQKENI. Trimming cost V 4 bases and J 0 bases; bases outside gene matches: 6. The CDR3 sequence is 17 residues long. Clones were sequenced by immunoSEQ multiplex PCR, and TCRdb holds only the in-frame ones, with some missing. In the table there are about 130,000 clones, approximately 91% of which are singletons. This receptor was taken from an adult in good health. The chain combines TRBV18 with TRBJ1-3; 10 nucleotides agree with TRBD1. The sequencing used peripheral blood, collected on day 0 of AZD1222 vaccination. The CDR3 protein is CASSLTTGGNSGNTIYF. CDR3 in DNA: TGTGCCAGCTCACTTACGACAGGGGGCAACTCTGGAAACACCATATATTTT.